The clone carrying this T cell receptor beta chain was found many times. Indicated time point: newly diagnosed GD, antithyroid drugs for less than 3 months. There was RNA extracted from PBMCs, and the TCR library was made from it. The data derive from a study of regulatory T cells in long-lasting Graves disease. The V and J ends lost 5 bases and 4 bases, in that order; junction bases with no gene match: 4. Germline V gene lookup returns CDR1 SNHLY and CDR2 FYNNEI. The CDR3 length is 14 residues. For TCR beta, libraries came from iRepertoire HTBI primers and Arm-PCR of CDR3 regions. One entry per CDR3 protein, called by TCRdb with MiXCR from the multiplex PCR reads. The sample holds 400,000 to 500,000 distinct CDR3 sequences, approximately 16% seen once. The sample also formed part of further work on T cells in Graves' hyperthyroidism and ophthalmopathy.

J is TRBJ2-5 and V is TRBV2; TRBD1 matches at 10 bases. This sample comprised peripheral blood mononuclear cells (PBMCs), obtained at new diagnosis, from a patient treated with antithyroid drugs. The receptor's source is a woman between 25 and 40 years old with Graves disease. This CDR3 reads CASSSTGGGETQYF. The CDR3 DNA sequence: TGTGCCAGCAGTTCGACAGGGGGCGGAGAGACCCAGTACTTC.